A single sample is the source of the 2 T cell receptor beta chains below, sequenced in a study of identical twins. TCRdb used MiXCR to reprocess the 5' RACE reads, holding one entry per CDR3 protein. The sample includes 600,000 to 700,000 distinct CDR3 sequences, 21% of them seen just once. This sample also belongs to another study, concerning T cells expressing NK-cell markers.

Sequenced input: PBMCs. These receptors all stem from a young woman in good health.

The V call is TRBV10-2, the J call TRBJ2-3; 9 nucleotides line up with TRBD2. The trim removed 6 bases at V and 5 bases at J, leaving 3 bases unmatched. The CDR3 has 13 residues. Germline-derived CDR1 and CDR2 are WSHSY and SAAADI. CDR3 nucleotide sequence: TGCGCCAGCAGGCGGGGGGGGAAAGATACGCAGTATTTT. It specifies CASRRGGKDTQYF.

In its sample, this clonotype was seen many times. This chain's CDR3 is CASILGTSGSYEQYF. The CDR3 nucleotides read TGTGCCAGCATTCTGGGGACTAGCGGGAGCTACGAGCAGTACTTC. The chain combines TRBV12-3 or TRBV12-4 with TRBJ2-7, with 14 bases aligning to TRBD2. Trimming removed 7 bases from V and 3 bases from J; junction bases left unmatched: 5. This CDR3 spans 15 amino acids.